This T cell receptor beta chain was identified during a study of T cells in localized non-small cell lung cancer. Whole-study findings and limits: Uninvolved adjacent lung had the highest recorded T cell clonality, with tumor below it. A raised T cell density in blood coincided with lengthier overall survival. The tumor had only one region sequenced, so heterogeneity remains possible.

The trim removed 9 bases at V and 5 bases at J, leaving 7 bases unmatched. CDR3 size: 13 residues. Assay: immunoSEQ multiplex PCR; the TCRdb copy retains only in-frame clones and omits some. The table lists 8,800 or so clones, less than 55% of them singletons. About this clone: Its antigen is not identified.

J is TRBJ1-5 and V is TRBV6-7; 7 bases are a match to TRBD1. TRBV6-7 is filed as an ORF, its function uncertain. The sequence was obtained from a woman aged 40 to 75 with stage I lung adenocarcinoma. The sample was lymph node tissue, taken before any cancer treatment. CDR3 protein: CASHRQGDQPQHF. CDR3 DNA sequence: TGTGCCAGTCATAGGCAGGGGGATCAGCCCCAGCATTTT.